This T cell receptor beta chain emerged from a study of blood T cell repertoires in COVID-19. Across the whole study: The study drew acute and convalescent COVID-19 samples from the United States, Italy and Spain. From T cells, B-cell-depleted T cells, or PBMCs came the material, which was cDNA or gDNA.

The CDR3 has 15 amino acids. Looked up from germline, CDR1 is LNHDA and CDR2 is SQIVND (reference sequence). V lost 7 bases and J lost 9, with 22 bases in between. Original handling: The assay estimated nucleated cells by amplifying reference gene primers. Assay used: immunoSEQ multiplex PCR; TCRdb lists only in-frame clones, some missing. V and J calls and clone size follow that table, whereas D and trimming were derived from the DNA. The sample comprises roughly 63,000 clones, roughly 74% of which are singletons, and over 25% rests with the top ten. The V gene is TRBV19, the J gene TRBJ2-1, with D maybe TRBD2 (5 bases). The sequence came from a woman older than 75 with acute or convalescent COVID-19. Input material: peripheral blood. CDR3 nucleotides: TGTGCCAGTACGGTAGTGGGAGACCGCGGCGCTGAGCAGTTCTTC. Its translation is CASTVVGDRGAEQFF.